What follows is one T cell receptor (beta chain) and its context. Its antigen is unknown. CDR3 length: 16 amino acids. The V gene's germline CDR1 is SGHRS and CDR2 YFSETQ. Trimming left V 0 bases short and J 1 base short, with 14 bases between. These data come from a study of cytomegalovirus exposure and HLA in healthy donors. Use of 60 Vbeta and 13 Jbeta primers characterized the PCR. Method: immunoSEQ multiplex PCR; TCRdb's copy keeps in-frame clones and lacks some. Of approximately 160,000 clones in the sample, under 85% were seen once. The study's findings and limits: The analysis excluded some indistinguishable V segments, including TRBV6-2 and TRBV6-3.

The V and J genes are TRBV5-1 and TRBJ2-7; D might be TRBD2 (6 bases). This clonotype originated in a woman aged 25 to 39 in good health and CMV-seronegative. Sequencing was carried out using PBMCs. The CDR3 sequence: CASSLGLAGTSYEQYF. The DNA of the CDR3 is TGCGCCAGCAGCTTGGGGCTGGCGGGGACTTCCTACGAGCAGTACTTC. Full variable domain (remainder filled in from reference TRBV5-1 and TRBJ2-7): KAGVTQTPRYLIKTRGQQVTLSCSPISGHRSVSWYQQTPGQGLQFLFEYFSETQRNKGNFPGRFSGRQFSNSRSEMNVSTLELGDSALYLCASSLGLAGTSYEQYFGPGTRLTVT.